This entry concerns a single TCR beta chain. As yet, its antigen is unknown. TCRdb independently ran MiXCR on the reads; one entry per CDR3 protein. The sample comprises under 850,000 distinct CDR3 sequences, 30% to 40% of which are singletons, and 15% to 20% rests with the top ten. V lost 5 bases, J lost 1 base, and 9 bases lay in between. The length of the CDR3 is 14 residues. CDR1 is SGHAT and CDR2 is FQNNGV in the germline V gene. This sample stems from a study of T cell repertoires in cytomegalovirus infection. In the study overall: As its CMV epitopes, the study selected recently identified HLA-C-restricted and well-studied HLA-B-restricted targets.

Study conclusions and caveats: Public TCR beta family frequency separated CMV-and-HLA carriers, including in an independent cohort.

The sequenced sample was cultured PBMCs, obtained from culture after CMV antigen stimulation. The TCR sequence derives from a human donor in good health (CMV status not recorded). Some clones in this sample may be carry-over from other donors' samples. The V gene is TRBV11-2, the J gene TRBJ1-3; D is uncertain. CDR3 amino acids: CASSTPRSGNTIYF. CDR3 DNA: TGTGCCAGCAGCACCCCTAGGTCTGGAAACACCATATATTTT.